The clone carrying this T cell receptor (beta chain) was detected once. These data come from a study of blood T cell repertoires in COVID-19. Study context: Samples representing acute and convalescent COVID-19 were sourced from the United States, Italy and Spain. The analysed material was cDNA or gDNA that came from T cells, B-cell-depleted T cells, or PBMCs.

Under the authors' procedure: The authors estimated nucleated cell counts from reference gene primer amplification. TCRdb keeps only in-frame clones here, not all; method: immunoSEQ multiplex PCR. That table is the source of V, J and clone size, and D and trimming were worked out from the DNA. Found here are roughly 190,000 clones, roughly 87% of them singletons; the top ten hold 2% to 2.5%. The CDR3 has 15 residues. V was trimmed by 2 bases and J by 12 bases, leaving 20 bases between them. Germline CDR1 and CDR2: SGHDN and FVKESK. Specimen: PBMCs or T cells enriched from blood (not recorded which). This chain joins TRBV14 and TRBJ2-1; D perhaps matches TRBD2 (6 bases). The TCR was taken from a woman aged 25 to 39 who had recovered from COVID-19. CDR3 coding DNA: TGTGCCAGCAGCCAAACAGCGGGTGCCAAGGGTTGGCAGTTCTTC. Residues: CASSQTAGAKGWQFF.